The 4 T cell receptor beta chains reported below all come from one sample, sequenced in a study of blood T cell repertoires in COVID-19. The assay was immunoSEQ multiplex PCR, and TCRdb's table has in-frame clones only and misses some. Of some 240,000 clones detected, nearly 90% appear once; the ten largest clones hold about 4.5%. Sequencing input: peripheral blood. These receptors were collected from a woman aged 40 to 55 who had recovered from COVID-19.

This chain uses TRBV29-1 with TRBJ2-5; 10 bases align to TRBD1. The CDR3 totals 15 residues. Germline V CDR1 and CDR2: SQVTM, ANQGSEA. V trimming: 1 base; J trimming: 3 bases; junction bases outside the gene matches: 5. The DNA for the CDR3 is TGCAGCGTTGAAGGGACAGGGGGATGGGAAGAGACCCAGTACTTC. Amino acid sequence: CSVEGTGGWEETQYF.

The gene calls are TRBV9 and TRBJ2-7; 9 nucleotides match TRBD2. Germline CDR1 and CDR2: SGDLS and YYNGEE. This CDR3 is 15 amino acids long. Germline trimming cut 5 bases from V and 7 bases from J; bases unmatched to any gene: 13. CDR3 bases: TGTGCCAGCAGTTCCTCCGCGGGGGGGCCGGAAGAGCAGTACTTC. It specifies CASSSSAGGPEEQYF.

The chain links TRBV29-1 to TRBJ2-7; tentatively, D is TRBD2 (5 bases). V was cut by 6 bases and J by 0 bases, with 12 bases left in between. The CDR3 extends over 13 amino acids. The germline gives CDR1 SQVTM, CDR2 ANQGSEA. This CDR3 reads CSVTGSSSYEQYF. Here the CDR3 DNA reads TGCAGCGTGACGGGGAGCAGCTCCTACGAGCAGTACTTC.

The V and J genes are TRBV12-5 and TRBJ1-2; TRBD1 might be the D (6 bases). The CDR3 is 13 amino acids. V dropped 0 bases and J dropped 7 bases, with 9 bases sitting between them. Germline V gene lookup returns CDR1 LGHNT and CDR2 FRNRAP. CDR3 amino acids: CASGLVGAAGYTF. CDR3 DNA: TGTGCTAGTGGTTTGGTGGGGGCGGCTGGCTACACCTTC.